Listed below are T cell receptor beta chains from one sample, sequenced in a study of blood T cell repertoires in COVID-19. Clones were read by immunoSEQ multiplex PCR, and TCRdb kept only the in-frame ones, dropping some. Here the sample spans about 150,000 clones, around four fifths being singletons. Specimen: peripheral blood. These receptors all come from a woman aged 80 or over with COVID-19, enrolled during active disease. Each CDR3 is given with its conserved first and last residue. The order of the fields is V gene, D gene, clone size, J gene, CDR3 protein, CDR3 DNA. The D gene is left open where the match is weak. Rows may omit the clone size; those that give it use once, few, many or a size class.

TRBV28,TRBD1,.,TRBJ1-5,CASSLGQGWPQHF,TGTGCCAGCAGTTTAGGACAGGGCTGGCCCCAGCATTTT
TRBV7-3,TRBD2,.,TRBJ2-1,CASSHAGASGRAEQFF,TGTGCCAGCAGCCACGCCGGGGCTAGCGGGAGGGCCGAGCAGTTCTTC
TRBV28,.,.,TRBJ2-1,CASSFVHGTPYNEQFF,TGTGCCAGCAGTTTCGTACACGGGACACCATACAATGAGCAGTTCTTC
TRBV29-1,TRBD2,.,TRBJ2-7,CSVAGREGYEQYF,TGCAGCGTTGCTGGGCGGGAGGGCTACGAGCAGTACTTC
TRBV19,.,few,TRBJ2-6,CASSDTPTAGSGANVLTF,TGTGCCAGTAGCGACACGCCGACAGCCGGCTCTGGGGCCAACGTCCTGACTTTC
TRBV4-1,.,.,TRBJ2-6,CASRPRGAGANVLTF,TGCGCCAGCAGACCCAGGGGCGCTGGGGCCAACGTCCTGACTTTC
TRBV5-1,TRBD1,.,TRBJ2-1,CASSFWDRAVNEQFF,TGCGCCAGCAGCTTTTGGGACAGGGCGGTCAATGAGCAGTTCTTC
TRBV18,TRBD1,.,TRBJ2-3,CASSHGQVGTDTQYF,TGTGCCAGCTCACACGGACAGGTCGGCACAGATACGCAGTATTTT
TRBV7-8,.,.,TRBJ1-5,CASSNEISNQPQHF,TGTGCCAGCTCTAATGAGATAAGCAATCAGCCCCAGCATTTT
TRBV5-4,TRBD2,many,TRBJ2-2,CASRAGTSGSGKDTGELFF,TGTGCCAGTCGGGCCGGGACTAGCGGGAGTGGTAAGGACACCGGGGAGCTGTTTTTT
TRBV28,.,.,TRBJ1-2,CASSFRRELYGYTF,TGTGCCAGCAGTTTCCGGAGGGAACTCTATGGCTACACCTTC
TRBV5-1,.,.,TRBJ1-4,CASSLQGFDEKLFF,TGCGCCAGCAGCTTACAGGGCTTCGATGAAAAACTGTTTTTT
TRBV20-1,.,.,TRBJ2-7,CSASLRGSSYEQYF,TGCAGTGCTAGTTTGAGGGGGAGCTCCTACGAGCAGTACTTC
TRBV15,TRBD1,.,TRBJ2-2,CATRRDRGTGELFF,TGTGCCACCAGGAGGGACAGGGGAACCGGGGAGCTGTTTTTT
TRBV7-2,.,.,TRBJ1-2,CASSLYGYTF,TGTGCCAGCAGCCTTTATGGCTACACCTTC
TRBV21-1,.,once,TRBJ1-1,CASSKRQGEVTEAFF,TGTGCCAGCAGCAAAAGGCAGGGGGAGGTCACTGAAGCTTTCTTT
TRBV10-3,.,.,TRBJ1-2,CAISDGVGYTF,TGTGCCATCAGTGACGGGGTCGGCTACACCTTC
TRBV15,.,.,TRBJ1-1,CATSRLAGMEAFF,TGTGCCACCAGCAGATTGGCGGGCATGGAAGCTTTCTTT
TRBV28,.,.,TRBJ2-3,CASSLSTDTQYF,TGTGCCAGCAGTTTATCGACAGATACGCAGTATTTT
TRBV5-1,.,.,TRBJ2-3,CASSLSRAGSTDTQYF,TGCGCCAGCAGCTTGTCCCGGGCAGGGAGCACAGATACGCAGTATTTT
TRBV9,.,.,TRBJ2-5,CASSPQGAQETQYF,TGTGCCAGCAGCCCACAAGGGGCCCAAGAGACCCAGTACTTC
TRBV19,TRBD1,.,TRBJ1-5,CASMEWTGDYSNQPQHF,TGTGCCAGTATGGAGTGGACAGGGGATTATAGCAATCAGCCCCAGCATTTT
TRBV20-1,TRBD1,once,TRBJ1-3,CSASPRDRGNTIYF,TGCAGTGCTAGTCCCCGGGACAGGGGAAACACCATATATTTT
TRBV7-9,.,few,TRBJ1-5,CASSLDNNQPQHF,TGTGCCAGCAGCTTGGACAACAATCAGCCCCAGCATTTT
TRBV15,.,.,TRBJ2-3,CATSDYRTDTQYF,TGTGCCACCAGCGATTACCGGACAGATACGCAGTATTTT
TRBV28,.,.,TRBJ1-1,CATTQGTSFF,TGTGCCACGACCCAGGGGACGTCTTTCTTT
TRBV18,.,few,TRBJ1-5,CASAESNQPQHF,TGTGCCAGCGCGGAGAGCAATCAGCCCCAGCATTTT
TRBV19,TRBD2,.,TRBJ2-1,CASSLPVPSTSGPNEQFF,TGTGCCAGTAGTCTCCCGGTTCCGTCGACTAGCGGGCCCAATGAGCAGTTCTTC
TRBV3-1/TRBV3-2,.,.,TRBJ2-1,CASSQRPTSRGRGQFF,TGTGCCAGCAGCCAGCGACCGACTAGCCGGGGGCGGGGGCAGTTCTTC
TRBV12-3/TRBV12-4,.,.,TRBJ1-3,CAINHQSGNTIYF,TGTGCCATAAACCACCAGTCTGGAAACACCATATATTTT
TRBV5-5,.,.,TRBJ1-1,CASSFGRTKGTEAFF,TGTGCCAGCAGCTTCGGACGGACTAAGGGGACTGAAGCTTTCTTT
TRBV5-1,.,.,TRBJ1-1,CASSPSGRRGTEAFF,TGCGCCAGCAGTCCATCGGGAAGGAGAGGAACTGAAGCTTTCTTT
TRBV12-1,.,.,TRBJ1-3,CASSQGQGAQGGYF,TGTGCCAGCAGCCAGGGACAGGGGGCCCAAGGGGGATATTTT
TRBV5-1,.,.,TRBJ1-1,CASSFGGSGTEAFF,TGCGCCAGCAGCTTTGGAGGGTCGGGCACTGAAGCTTTCTTT
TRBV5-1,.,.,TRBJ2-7,CASSPTGESSGEQYF,TGCGCCAGCAGCCCGACTGGGGAGTCTTCTGGGGAGCAGTACTTC
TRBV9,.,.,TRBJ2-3,CASSVVGDGTDTQYF,TGTGCCAGCAGCGTAGTGGGCGACGGCACAGATACGCAGTATTTT
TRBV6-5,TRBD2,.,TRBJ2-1,CASSYSGGRVYNEQFF,TGTGCCAGCAGTTACTCGGGCGGGAGGGTCTACAATGAGCAGTTCTTC
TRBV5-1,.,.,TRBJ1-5,CASSLVPREPQHF,TGCGCCAGCAGCTTGGTGCCCCGGGAGCCCCAGCATTTT
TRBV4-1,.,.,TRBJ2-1,CASSQDPGTPNNEQFF,TGCGCCAGCAGCCAAGACCCCGGGACACCTAACAATGAGCAGTTCTTC
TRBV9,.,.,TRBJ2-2,CASSVEGVGELFF,TGTGCCAGCAGCGTAGAAGGGGTCGGGGAGCTGTTTTTT
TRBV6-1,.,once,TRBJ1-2,CASSESGRYGYTF,TGTGCCAGCAGTGAATCCGGGAGATATGGCTACACCTTC
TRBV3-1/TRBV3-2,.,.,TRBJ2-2,CASRQNTGELFF,TGTGCCAGCAGACAGAACACCGGGGAGCTGTTTTTT